The table lists the clone carrying this T cell receptor (beta chain) with a count of one. The antigen is not known. This record belongs to a study of blood T cells in healthy people across ages. The study's findings and limits: Naive and antigen-experienced cells could not be conclusively compared, given unsorted PBMCs.

Healthy Caucasians from Russia aged about 6 to 90 served as donors. Then a second PCR, running about 6 to 11 cycles, was carried out with a sample-barcoded 5' primer and a J-beta primer mix. TCRdb re-analysed the 5' RACE reads in MiXCR, keeping a single row per CDR3 protein. This table has hundreds of thousands of distinct CDR3 sequences, 45% to 65% appearing once. CDR3 length equals 17 residues. The V end lost 5 bases, the J end lost 4 bases, and 25 bases lay between the germline ends. Germline-derived CDR1 and CDR2 are SGHDT and YYEEEE. The rearrangement joins TRBV5-6 to TRBJ2-7, with a tentative D call TRBD1 (6 bases). Sequencing was done on a sample of blood. The source is a man aged 60 to 75 in good health. CDR3 loop: CASRDRWSGQGRYEQYF. The CDR3 DNA sequence: TGTGCCAGCAGGGATCGCTGGAGTGGGCAGGGGCGTTACGAGCAGTACTTC.